Listed below are T cell receptor beta chains from one sample, sequenced in a study of blood T cells in healthy people across ages. TCRdb independently ran MiXCR on the 5' RACE reads; one entry per CDR3 protein. This table has roughly 1.9 million distinct CDR3 sequences, approximately 40% appearing once. Sample: blood. These receptors were taken from a human donor in good health. Each CDR3 is given without its conserved first and last residue. A D gene is named only where the DNA matches it firmly. Rows may omit the clone size; those that give it use once, few, many or a size class.

TRBJ1-4,.,.,TRBV7-9,ASSQAGTPHEKLF
TRBJ2-4,.,.,TRBV7-9,ASSWLSAQYNEQY
TRBJ2-3,TRBD2,many,TRBV27,ASSSFDRPSGGRDTQY
TRBJ2-5,TRBD1,few,TRBV15,ATTTDRALREQY
TRBJ2-1,TRBD2,.,TRBV20-1,SAGGLAGAGRQF
TRBJ2-3,TRBD1,.,TRBV7-2,ASSPAGTGSTDTQY
TRBJ1-2,TRBD1,.,TRBV7-9,ASSQQPGQGYGYT
TRBJ2-3,.,many,TRBV25-1,ASSEYPRQVGTDTQY
TRBJ2-3,.,.,TRBV4-3,ASSLQGTTVGDTQY
TRBJ1-1,.,.,TRBV7-2,ASSFSPSNTEAF